The 23 T cell receptor beta chains reported below all come from one sample, sequenced in a study of T cell changes during pregnancy in multiple sclerosis (dated by TCRdb to between 2018 and 2021). Receptor libraries were prepared by the immunoSEQ multiplex PCR assay. Drawn from immuneACCESS, this table holds only the in-frame rearrangements with V and J called that TCRdb kept. Clones are partly lost; checked studies trace under half to an unresolved V gene and leave the rest unexplained. Here the sample has under 40,000 clones; over 90% occur a single time. The ten largest make up approximately 0.41% of the sample. The sample consisted of CD4+ T cells from peripheral blood mononuclear cells, taken in the third trimester of pregnancy. These TCRs come from a female donor in good health, enrolled as a control in a pregnancy study.

In nucleotides, the CDR3 is TGTGCCAGTAAGGAAGCGAATGTCGTTTCGGAGCAGTTCTTC. Protein: CASKEANVVSEQFF. This chain links TRBV19 with TRBJ2-1; the D is unclear. The CDR3 has 14 residues. Germline V gene lookup returns CDR1 LNHDA and CDR2 SQIVND (reference sequence). Between the trimmed V and J ends, which lost 7 bases and 10 bases, there was a span of 20 bases.

This clone was observed once. The chain joins TRBV5-5 to TRBJ1-1, with 11 bases fitting TRBD1. There are 16 residues in the CDR3. Germline V gene data show CDR1 as SGHKS and CDR2 as YYEKEE (reference sequence). Germline trimming cut 0 bases from V and 4 bases from J; bases unmatched to any gene: 5. CDR3 sequence reads: CASSLVKGQGGTEAFF. As DNA, the CDR3 is TGTGCCAGCAGCTTGGTAAAGGGACAGGGGGGCACTGAAGCTTTCTTT.

The chain has TRBV5-1 and TRBJ1-1; D is undetermined. CDR3 size: 14 residues. Germline assignment: CDR1 SGHRS and CDR2 YFSETQ. V was cut by 0 bases and J by 0 bases, with 6 bases left in between. The chain's CDR3 is CASSLVGMNTEAFF. CDR3 nucleotides: TGCGCCAGCAGCTTGGTCGGGATGAACACTGAAGCTTTCTTT.

The chain links TRBV5-1 to TRBJ1-2; 8 bases match TRBD1. This CDR3 is built from 13 residues. V dropped 4 bases and J dropped 7; count of bases not matched to a gene: 6. Germline lookup yields CDR1 SGHRS and CDR2 YFSETQ. The CDR3 DNA reads as TGCGCCAGCAGCGCGACAGGGGAGGGTGGCTACACCTTC. Translated: CASSATGEGGYTF.

V and J are TRBV5-1 and TRBJ2-4; no clear D. The CDR3 loop spans 13 amino acids. Germline V gene lookup returns CDR1 SGHRS and CDR2 YFSETQ. Trimming stripped 7 bases from V and 3 bases from J, with 11 bases between. CDR3 loop: CASGPLDKNIQYF. The CDR3 DNA reads TGCGCCAGCGGTCCCCTAGACAAAAACATTCAGTACTTC.

The chain uses TRBV5-1 and TRBJ2-3, with TRBD2 matching over 9 bases. CDR1 SGHRS and CDR2 YFSETQ come from the germline V gene. This CDR3 spans 18 amino acids. Trimming at V came to 4 bases and at J to 2 bases, leaving 14 bases not matched to a gene. CDR3 sequence reads: CASSTRWTSVTVTDTQYF. CDR3 DNA sequence: TGCGCCAGCAGCACCCGATGGACTAGCGTTACCGTCACAGATACGCAGTATTTT.

The rearrangement links TRBV20-1 to TRBJ2-5; no definite D call. This CDR3 region has 11 residues. Germline V gives CDR1 DFQATT, CDR2 SNEGSKA (reference sequence). The ends were cut back, 6 bases at V and 1 base at J, with 6 bases in the middle. CDR3 sequence: CSASGQETQYF. The CDR3 DNA reads TGCAGTGCCTCGGGCCAAGAGACCCAGTACTTC.

This clone was picked up a small number of times. The V and J genes are TRBV7-9 and TRBJ1-4; D not certain. Germline CDR1 and CDR2: SEHNR and FQNEAQ (reference sequence). V lost 4 bases, J lost 8 bases, and 14 bases lay in between. The CDR3 sequence is 14 residues long. The CDR3 sequence: CASSSIYLAEKLFF. The CDR3 DNA sequence: TGTGCCAGCAGCTCGATATACCTAGCCGAAAAACTGTTTTTT.

This clone was seen only a few times. V usage is TRBV30 and J usage is TRBJ1-1; TRBD1 matches 10 bases. J was trimmed by 5 bases and V by 2 bases; bases with no gene match: 8. Germline values: CDR1 GTSNPN, CDR2 SVGIG (reference sequence). This CDR3 comprises 15 residues. CDR3 loop: CAWSPGTGVRTEAFF. CDR3 sequence (DNA): TGTGCCTGGAGTCCTGGGACAGGGGTGAGGACTGAAGCTTTCTTT.

This chain joins TRBV4-2 and TRBJ1-2, with a weak D call TRBD1 (5 bases). The germline gives CDR1 LGHNA, CDR2 YNFKEQ. V gave up 0 bases and J gave up 0 bases, with 8 bases separating them. This CDR3 comprises 15 residues. CDR3 region: CASSQEGLTNYGYTF. CDR3 DNA sequence: TGTGCCAGCAGCCAAGAGGGACTGACTAACTATGGCTACACCTTC.

This sequence joins TRBV19 and TRBJ1-4, with D possibly being TRBD1 (5 bases). This CDR3 has 16 residues. Germline CDR1 reads LNHDA; CDR2 reads SQIVND (reference sequence). Trimming pared 5 bases from V and 7 bases from J, leaving 20 bases between. CDR3 amino acids: CASSDRLSAQGEKLFF. The DNA of the CDR3 is TGTGCCAGTAGTGACCGTCTTAGTGCGCAGGGTGAAAAACTGTTTTTT.

The chain joins TRBV19 to TRBJ1-3, with 7 positions matching TRBD1. Looked up from germline, CDR1 is LNHDA and CDR2 is SQIVND (reference sequence). This CDR3 contains 16 residues. The junction had 6 bases not matched to a gene; V was cut back by 4 bases and J by 0 bases. The CDR3 DNA reads TGTGCCAGTAGTACAGCGACAGGGAGCTCTGGAAACACCATATATTTT. Its translation: CASSTATGSSGNTIYF.

The chain has TRBV4-2 and TRBJ1-3; 8 bases fit TRBD1. The CDR3 contains 20 residues. CDR1 is LGHNA, CDR2 YNFKEQ, per germline. The junction had 15 bases not matched to a gene; V was cut back by 0 bases and J by 2 bases. This chain's CDR3 is CASSQEGPGGGLRAGNTIYF. The CDR3 DNA reads TGTGCCAGCAGCCAAGAAGGGCCAGGGGGCGGGTTGCGCGCTGGAAACACCATATATTTT.

The rearrangement uses TRBV4-1 and TRBJ2-2; perhaps TRBD2 as D (6 bases). The germline CDR1 and CDR2 sequences are MGHRA and YSYEKL. CDR3 length equals 17 residues. The V gene lost 1 base and the J gene lost 4 bases, with 16 bases spanning the gap. The CDR3 loop is CASSQGRARRVTGELFF. In nucleotides, the CDR3 is TGCGCCAGCAGCCAAGGCCGGGCTCGGAGGGTCACCGGGGAGCTGTTTTTT.

CDR3 sequence reads: CASSSGQGSGNTIYF. The CDR3 bases are TGTGCCAGCAGCTCGGGACAGGGGAGCGGAAACACCATATATTTT. The chain carries TRBV7-9 and TRBJ1-3; 10 nucleotides line up with TRBD1. Trimming took 4 bases from V and 4 from J; bases not matched to a gene: 4. The CDR3 has 15 amino acids. From germline, CDR1 is SEHNR and CDR2 FQNEAQ (reference sequence).

The V call is TRBV29-1, the J call TRBJ2-2; D is possibly TRBD1 (6 bases). The CDR3 is 14 amino acids. The ends were cut back, 6 bases at V and 5 bases at J, with 16 bases in the middle. Germline V gene lookup returns CDR1 SQVTM and CDR2 ANQGSEA. The chain's CDR3 is CSVRTGMGTGELFF. For the CDR3, the DNA is TGCAGCGTCCGAACAGGGATGGGGACCGGGGAGCTGTTTTTT.

The V and J genes are TRBV7-8 and TRBJ2-7; 9 nucleotides align to TRBD2. V lost 4 bases, J lost 0 bases, and 4 bases stayed unmatched. The CDR3 length is 15 residues. Germline CDR1 SGHVS, CDR2 FQNEAQ. DNA for the CDR3: TGTGCCAGCAGCTCTAGCGGGGTGAGCTCCTACGAGCAGTACTTC. It specifies CASSSSGVSSYEQYF.

The gene calls are TRBV27 and TRBJ1-6; 11 bases are shared with TRBD1. Unmatched junction bases numbered 3, after V lost 3 bases and J lost 8 bases. Germline lookup yields CDR1 MNHEY and CDR2 SMNVEV (reference sequence). This CDR3 is built from 15 residues. The CDR3: CASSFLGQGDSPLHF. The DNA of the CDR3 is TGTGCCAGCAGTTTTCTGGGACAGGGGGATTCACCCCTCCACTTT.

The V and J genes are TRBV2 and TRBJ1-1; TRBD1 agrees at 8 bases. The CDR3 runs 15 residues. From germline, CDR1 is SNHLY and CDR2 FYNNEI. The ends lost 5 bases at V and 4 bases at J; junction bases unmatched: 9. This CDR3 reads CASSIDRGGGTEAFF. The CDR3 bases are TGTGCCAGCAGTATAGACAGGGGAGGGGGCACTGAAGCTTTCTTT. The whole variable domain, remainder taken from reference TRBV2 and TRBJ1-1, is EPEVTQTPSHQVTQMGQEVILRCVPISNHLYFYWYRQILGQKVEFLVSFYNNEISEKSEIFDDQFSVERPDGSNFTLKIRSTKLEDSAMYFCASSIDRGGGTEAFFGQGTRLTVV.

This clone was found once. The gene calls are TRBV7-2 and TRBJ1-1; 7 bases map to TRBD1. Germline CDR1 and CDR2: SGHTA and FQGNSA. The J segment lost 9 bases and the V segment lost 2 bases, leaving 3 bases of the junction unmatched. The CDR3 sequence is 12 residues long. The CDR3 loop is CASSLKGAQAFF. CDR3 in DNA: TGTGCCAGCAGCTTAAAGGGGGCCCAAGCTTTCTTT.

The CDR3 DNA sequence: TGCAGCACCAGGAGGGAGAACACTGAAGCTTTCTTT. It translates to CSTRRENTEAFF. The chain links TRBV29-1 to TRBJ1-1; D gene uncertain. CDR1 is SQVTM, CDR2 ANQGSEA, per germline. The CDR3 covers 12 residues. V lost 8 bases and J lost 1, with 11 bases in between.

The chain uses TRBV6-1 and TRBJ2-1; TRBD2 might be the D (5 bases). CDR3 length: 14 residues. V lost 7 bases and J lost 5, with 15 bases in between. Germline values: CDR1 MNHNS, CDR2 SASEGT. This CDR3 is CASTSMWGDNEQFF. For the CDR3, the DNA is TGTGCCAGCACCTCTATGTGGGGAGACAATGAGCAGTTCTTC.

The chain combines TRBV19 with TRBJ2-5; 9 nucleotides agree with TRBD2. Germline loops: CDR1 LNHDA, CDR2 SQIVND (reference sequence). V dropped 3 bases and J dropped 2; count of bases not matched to a gene: 10. The CDR3 has 17 amino acids. DNA of the CDR3: TGTGCCAGTAGTATTAGCGGGGTAGCGGGGGCACAAGAGACCCAGTACTTC. The encoded protein is CASSISGVAGAQETQYF.